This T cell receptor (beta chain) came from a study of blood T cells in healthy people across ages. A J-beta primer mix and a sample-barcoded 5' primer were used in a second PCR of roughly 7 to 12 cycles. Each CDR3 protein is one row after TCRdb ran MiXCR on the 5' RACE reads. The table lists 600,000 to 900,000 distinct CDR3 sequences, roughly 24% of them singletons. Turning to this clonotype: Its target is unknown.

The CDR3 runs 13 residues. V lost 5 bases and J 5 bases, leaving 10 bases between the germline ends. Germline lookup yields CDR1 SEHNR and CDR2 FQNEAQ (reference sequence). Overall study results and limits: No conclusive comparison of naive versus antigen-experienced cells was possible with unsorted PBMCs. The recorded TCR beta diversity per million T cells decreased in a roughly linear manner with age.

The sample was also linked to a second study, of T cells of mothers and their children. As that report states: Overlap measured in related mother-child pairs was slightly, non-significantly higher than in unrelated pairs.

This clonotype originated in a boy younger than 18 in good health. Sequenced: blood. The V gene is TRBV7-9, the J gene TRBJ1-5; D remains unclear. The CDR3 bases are TGTGCCAGCAGCACAAACCAGGATCAGCCCCAGCATTTT. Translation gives CASSTNQDQPQHF.